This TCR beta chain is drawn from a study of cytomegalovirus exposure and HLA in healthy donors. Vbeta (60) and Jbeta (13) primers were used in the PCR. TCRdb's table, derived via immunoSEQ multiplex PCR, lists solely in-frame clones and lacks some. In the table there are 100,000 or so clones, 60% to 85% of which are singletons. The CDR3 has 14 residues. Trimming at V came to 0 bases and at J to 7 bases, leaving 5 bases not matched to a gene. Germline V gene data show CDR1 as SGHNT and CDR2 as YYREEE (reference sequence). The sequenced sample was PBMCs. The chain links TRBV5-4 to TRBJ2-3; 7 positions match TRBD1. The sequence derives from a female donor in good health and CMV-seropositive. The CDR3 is CASSLDQGENTQYF. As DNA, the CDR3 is TGTGCCAGCAGCTTGGACCAGGGGGAAAATACGCAGTATTTT.